Shown below are 20 T cell receptor beta chains from a single sample sequenced in a study of CD8+ T cells in alopecia areata. Treatment defined: oral pan-JAK inhibitor, 5-10 mg twice daily. Reverse transcription of extracted RNA yielded cDNA, which provided the sequencing template. Data came from immunoSEQ multiplex PCR; TCRdb stores just in-frame clones and leaves some out. The top ten hold approximately 1.4% of the sample, which has roughly 190,000 clones, 64% seen once. Sequencing used CD4+ T cells sorted from blood, obtained between weeks 47 and 50, from a patient treated with tofacitinib. The receptors originated from a human donor with alopecia areata.

This chain joins TRBV4-3 and TRBJ2-7, with 12 bases fitting TRBD1. CDR1 is LGHNA, CDR2 YSLEER, per germline. V was clipped by 3 bases and J by 7 bases; unmatched bases: 7. CDR3 length: 15 residues. CDR3 nucleotide sequence: TGCGCCAGCAGCCAGGCCGGGACAGGGGGCTGGGAGCAGTACTTC. This codes for CASSQAGTGGWEQYF.

This clone has a single count. This chain joins TRBV4-2 and TRBJ2-5; 7 bases match TRBD1. The CDR3 sequence is 17 residues long. Germline trimming cut 0 bases from V and 2 bases from J; bases unmatched to any gene: 9. Germline CDR1 is LGHNA and CDR2 is YNFKEQ. CDR3 protein: CASSQDPQGVGQETQYF. As DNA, the CDR3 is TGTGCCAGCAGCCAAGATCCCCAGGGGGTCGGTCAAGAGACCCAGTACTTC.

The V call is TRBV30, the J call TRBJ1-4, with 12 nucleotides matching TRBD1. V trimming: 8 bases; J trimming: 8 bases; junction bases outside the gene matches: 9. The CDR3 contains 14 residues. CDR1 and CDR2 from the germline V gene are GTSNPN and SVGIG (reference sequence). CDR3 residues: CAGDRGLSSEKLFF. CDR3 DNA sequence: TGTGCCGGGGACAGGGGGCTATCAAGCGAAAAACTGTTTTTT.

V gene TRBV6-5 combines with J gene TRBJ1-2; possibly TRBD1 for D (6 bases). The length of the CDR3 is 13 residues. The V gene lost 6 bases and the J gene lost 1 base, with 9 bases spanning the gap. CDR1 MNHEY and CDR2 SVGAGI come from the germline V gene. The DNA of the CDR3 is TGTGCCAGCAGCAGGGGCCTTAACTATGGCTACACCTTC. It encodes CASSRGLNYGYTF.

The CDR3 nucleotides are TGTGCCACGGAGACAGGCCCTATGAACACTGAAGCTTTCTTT. This codes for CATETGPMNTEAFF. The gene calls are TRBV10-3 and TRBJ1-1, with a weak D call TRBD1 (6 bases). Looked up from germline, CDR1 is ENHRY and CDR2 is SYGVKD. V was trimmed by 10 bases and J by 0 bases, leaving 15 bases between them. The CDR3 extends over 14 amino acids.

The rearrangement joins TRBV30 to TRBJ2-7; 9 bases fit TRBD1. The CDR3 has 12 amino acids. V dropped 5 bases and J dropped 6; count of bases not matched to a gene: 5. CDR1 and CDR2 (germline): GTSNPN, SVGIG (reference sequence). The CDR3 DNA reads as TGTGCCTGGGCCAACAGGGGGCCCGAGCAGTACTTC. Amino acid sequence: CAWANRGPEQYF.

The J gene is TRBJ2-6, the V gene TRBV27; D may correspond to TRBD1 or TRBD2 (5 bases each). From germline, CDR1 is MNHEY and CDR2 SMNVEV (reference sequence). V was shortened by 0 bases and J by 1 base, with 10 bases between the two germline ends. The CDR3 runs 17 residues. The CDR3 DNA reads TGTGCCAGCAGTTTATCTGCGTGGGGGTCTGGGGCCAACGTCCTGACTTTC. Its translation: CASSLSAWGSGANVLTF.

V gene TRBV30 combines with J gene TRBJ2-7; D unresolved. The germline V gene has CDR1 GTSNPN and CDR2 SVGIG (reference sequence). Trimming pared 0 bases from V and 5 bases from J, leaving 17 bases between. The CDR3 totals 15 residues. The CDR3 region is CAWSVMTGQFNEQYF. The CDR3 DNA reads as TGTGCCTGGAGTGTAATGACTGGGCAGTTCAACGAGCAGTACTTC.

The V call is TRBV2, the J call TRBJ2-7; D not resolved. The CDR3 totals 13 residues. Germline CDR1 is SNHLY and CDR2 is FYNNEI. The germline V and J ends were trimmed by 7 bases and 4 bases, with 14 bases remaining between them. As DNA, the CDR3 is TGTGCCAGCACGCCCGGATTAGGGTACGAGCAGTACTTC. Amino acids: CASTPGLGYEQYF. The full variable domain, with the rest looked up from reference TRBV2 and TRBJ2-7, is EPEVTQTPSHQVTQMGQEVILRCVPISNHLYFYWYRQILGQKVEFLVSFYNNEISEKSEIFDDQFSVERPDGSNFTLKIRSTKLEDSAMYFCASTPGLGYEQYFGPGTRLTVT.

Only one count was recorded for this clone. The J gene is TRBJ1-5, the V gene TRBV29-1; 9 bases agree with TRBD1. The germline V gene has CDR1 SQVTM and CDR2 ANQGSEA. The CDR3 contains 14 residues. Trimming took 7 bases from V and 2 from J; bases not matched to a gene: 6. Here the CDR3 DNA reads TGCAGCGCTACAGGGGGCGAGGGCAATCAGCCCCAGCATTTT. It is translated as CSATGGEGNQPQHF.

This clone was counted between two and nine times. The chain carries TRBV19 and TRBJ1-5; possible D gene TRBD1, 6 bases. The V gene's germline CDR1 is LNHDA and CDR2 SQIVND (reference sequence). The CDR3 runs to 14 residues. V was shortened by 5 bases and J by 7 bases, with 15 bases between the two germline ends. The CDR3, as DNA: TGTGCCAGTAGTCCATCCAGGGGAGGGCAGCCCCAGCATTTT. The encoded protein is CASSPSRGGQPQHF.

The rearrangement joins TRBV5-6 to TRBJ1-2; 7 nucleotides agree with TRBD1. V was pared by 4 bases and J by 4 bases, with 4 bases of the junction left unmatched. The CDR3 has 13 residues. CDR1 is SGHDT, CDR2 YYEEEE, per germline. CDR3 sequence (DNA): TGTGCCAGCAGCGAGACAGGGCTCTATGGCTACACCTTC. Translating gives CASSETGLYGYTF.

The J gene is TRBJ1-5, the V gene TRBV27; 7 bases align to TRBD1. Looked up from germline, CDR1 is MNHEY and CDR2 is SMNVEV (reference sequence). The CDR3 spans 14 residues. Trimming at V came to 6 bases and at J to 7 bases, leaving 9 bases not matched to a gene. The CDR3 DNA is TGTGCCAGCAGACGACAGGGAATAGGGCAGCCCCAGCATTTT. It translates to CASRRQGIGQPQHF.

The chain links TRBV29-1 to TRBJ1-1, with D unresolved. The CDR3 has 12 residues. From germline, CDR1 is SQVTM and CDR2 ANQGSEA. V lost 2 bases and J lost 4, with 8 bases in between. CDR3: CSVESWITEAFF. The CDR3 DNA reads as TGCAGCGTTGAATCTTGGATCACTGAAGCTTTCTTT.

The V call is TRBV7-3, the J call TRBJ2-2, with D tentatively TRBD1 or TRBD2 (5 bases each). In germline, CDR1 is SGHTA, CDR2 FQGTGA. V gave up 8 bases and J gave up 4 bases, with 14 bases separating them. The CDR3 totals 14 residues. CDR3 region: CASAGAGTTGELFF. The CDR3 DNA reads as TGTGCCAGCGCCGGGGCAGGGACCACCGGGGAGCTGTTTTTT.

This sequence joins TRBV11-2 and TRBJ2-7, with D possibly being TRBD1 (5 bases). CDR1 is SGHAT and CDR2 is FQNNGV in the germline V gene. There are 15 residues in the CDR3. V was shortened by 6 bases and J by 2 bases, with 17 bases between the two germline ends. CDR3 in DNA: TGTGCCAGCAGAAGTACGGGTTTGGGGCCCTACGAGCAGTACTTC. Protein product: CASRSTGLGPYEQYF.

As DNA, the CDR3 is TGTGCCAGCAACGTTGTCCAAACCGCCTACAATGAGCAGTTCTTC. Translation gives CASNVVQTAYNEQFF. The J gene is TRBJ2-1, the V gene TRBV2; D unclear. Trimming took off 7 bases at V and 2 bases at J, with 15 bases between the two ends. This CDR3 is built from 15 residues. From germline, CDR1 is SNHLY and CDR2 FYNNEI.

In this sample, this clone turned up a few times. The chain joins TRBV4-3 to TRBJ1-6; maybe TRBD1 (6 bases). This CDR3 contains 17 residues. CDR1 and CDR2 from the germline V gene are LGHNA and YSLEER. V was shortened by 4 bases and J by 10 bases, with 23 bases between the two germline ends. The CDR3 loop reads CASSRDSFVGGGSPLHF. The CDR3 DNA reads as TGCGCCAGCAGCCGAGACTCCTTTGTAGGGGGAGGGTCACCCCTCCACTTT.

V and J are TRBV29-1 and TRBJ2-2; the D gene is possibly TRBD1 (5 bases). CDR3 size: 13 residues. V was pared by 6 bases and J by 0 bases, with 8 bases between. Germline assignment: CDR1 SQVTM and CDR2 ANQGSEA. CDR3 protein: CSVGHANTGELFF. CDR3 nucleotides: TGCAGCGTCGGACACGCGAACACCGGGGAGCTGTTTTTT.

This clone is termed medium-sized. Other DNA sequences from this sample encode an identical CDR3 as well. This rearrangement joins TRBV6-1 to TRBJ1-1, with 7 positions matching TRBD1. Germline trimming cut 6 bases from V and 4 bases from J; bases unmatched to any gene: 5. The germline V gene has CDR1 MNHNS and CDR2 SASEGT. CDR3 size: 13 residues. CDR3 sequence reads: CASRDRAATEAFF. The CDR3 coding sequence is TGTGCCAGCAGAGACAGGGCGGCCACTGAAGCTTTCTTT.